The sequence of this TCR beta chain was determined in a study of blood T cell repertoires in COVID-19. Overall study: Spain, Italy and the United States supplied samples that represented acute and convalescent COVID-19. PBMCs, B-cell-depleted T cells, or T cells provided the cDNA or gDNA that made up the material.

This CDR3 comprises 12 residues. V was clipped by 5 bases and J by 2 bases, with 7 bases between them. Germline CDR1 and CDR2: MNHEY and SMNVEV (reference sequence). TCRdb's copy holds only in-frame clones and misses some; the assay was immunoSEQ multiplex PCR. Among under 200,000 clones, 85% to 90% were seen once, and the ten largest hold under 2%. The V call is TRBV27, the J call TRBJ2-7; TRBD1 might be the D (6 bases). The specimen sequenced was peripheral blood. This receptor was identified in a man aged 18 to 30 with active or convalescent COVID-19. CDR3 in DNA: TGTGCCAGCAGTCAGGGGACCTACGAGCAGTACTTC. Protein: CASSQGTYEQYF.